One sample yielded the 17 T cell receptor beta chains listed below, sequenced in a study of post-analysis software for immune sequencing data. General study points: Comparison of patients with controls showed five TRBV segments more frequent in patients, TRBV5-6, TRBV5-1 and TRBV20-1 among them.

Unique molecular identifiers tagged the TCR beta cDNA libraries. TCRdb itself ran the PCR reads through MiXCR, one entry per CDR3 protein. The sample carries roughly 400,000 distinct CDR3 sequences, 30% to 45% recorded once. Their target antigens are unknown. The sample was blood. All receptors come from a girl aged 2-15 years with multiple sclerosis.

This clonotype was seen a few times. This rearrangement joins TRBV4-1 to TRBJ2-1; TRBD1 matches 8 bases. The V segment lost 0 bases and the J segment 4 bases; nucleotides outside the gene matches: 5. Germline-derived CDR1 and CDR2 are MGHRA and YSYEKL. The CDR3 runs 16 residues. DNA of the CDR3: TGCGCCAGCAGCCAAGAAGGGCAGGGGGCTTACAATGAGCAGTTCTTC. Encoded protein: CASSQEGQGAYNEQFF.

This clonotype was seen a single time. CDR3 in DNA: TGTGCCAGCAGCTTAGACCTTATCAGGGCAAACTATGGCTACACCTTC. Translated, it gives CASSLDLIRANYGYTF. The rearrangement joins TRBV11-2 to TRBJ1-2, with TRBD1 as a possible D gene (5 bases). The CDR3 runs to 16 residues. Deletions cut 0 bases from V and 2 bases from J, with 13 bases between. CDR1 is SGHAT, CDR2 FQNNGV, per germline.

The chain recombines TRBV2 with TRBJ2-6, with D unclear. The CDR3 is 17 residues long. In germline, CDR1 is SNHLY, CDR2 FYNNEI. V gave up 1 base and J gave up 0 bases, with 10 bases separating them. The CDR3 protein is CASSEVRRASGANVLTF. CDR3 nucleotides: TGTGCCAGCAGTGAAGTCCGCCGGGCCTCTGGGGCCAACGTCCTGACTTTC. The full variable domain, rest sourced from reference TRBV2 and TRBJ2-6, is EPEVTQTPSHQVTQMGQEVILRCVPISNHLYFYWYRQILGQKVEFLVSFYNNEISEKSEIFDDQFSVERPDGSNFTLKIRSTKLEDSAMYFCASSEVRRASGANVLTFGAGSRLTVL.

CDR3 DNA: TGTGCTAGTGGTTTGGCCCTGGGGTCTGGGACTCACCAAGAGACCCAGTACTTC. Translation gives CASGLALGSGTHQETQYF. J is TRBJ2-5 and V is TRBV12-5; D is possibly TRBD2 (6 bases). V shed 1 base and J shed 0 bases, with 18 bases lying between them. Looked up from germline, CDR1 is LGHNT and CDR2 is FRNRAP. The CDR3 totals 18 residues.

This clonotype came up a few times. The chain combines TRBV9 with TRBJ2-1, with 11 bases fitting TRBD2. CDR1 and CDR2 from the germline V gene are SGDLS and YYNGEE. The CDR3 consists of 14 residues. V was pared by 3 bases and J by 7 bases, with 3 bases of the junction left unmatched. The CDR3 here is CASSDVAGGNEQFF. Here the CDR3 DNA reads TGTGCCAGCAGCGACGTAGCGGGGGGGAATGAGCAGTTCTTC.

This clonotype showed up just once. The germline gene is not matched at one end of the junction; a read error may be the cause. The J gene is TRBJ2-7, the V gene TRBV28; D is tentatively TRBD1 or TRBD2 (5 bases each). The CDR3 is made up of 12 amino acids. Germline CDR1 and CDR2: MDHEN and SYDVKM. The CDR3 reads CAGSYWGSIQYF. The CDR3 nucleotides are TGTGCCGGCAGCTACTGGGGGTCTATTCAGTACTTC.

This clonotype has just a few counts. The chain employs TRBV6-9 and TRBJ2-7; 11 nucleotides agree with TRBD2. CDR3 length: 15 residues. CDR1 and CDR2 from the germline V gene are MNHGY and SVAAGI. Trimming removed 6 bases from V and 6 bases from J; junction bases left unmatched: 10. The CDR3, as DNA: TGTGCCAGCAGCATGACCGGGACTAGCGGCATCGAGCAGTACTTC. It translates to CASSMTGTSGIEQYF.

This clonotype turned up a few times. The genes are TRBV10-3 and TRBJ2-5, with a weak D call TRBD1 (5 bases). This CDR3 spans 12 amino acids. Germline CDR1 is ENHRY and CDR2 is SYGVKD. Trimming pared 6 bases from V and 4 bases from J, leaving 9 bases between. The CDR3 DNA follows: TGTGCCATCAGGGGGCTGGGAGAGACCCAGTACTTC. The encoded protein is CAIRGLGETQYF.

The genes are TRBV6-5 and TRBJ2-7; D call uncertain. The V end lost 6 bases, the J end lost 0 bases, and 12 bases lay between the germline ends. The CDR3 is 14 amino acids. Germline V lookup: CDR1 MNHEY, CDR2 SVGAGI. CDR3 amino acids: CASRKSRISYEQYF. As DNA, the CDR3 is TGTGCCAGCAGAAAATCTAGAATCTCCTACGAGCAGTACTTC.

Remarks on this clonotype: One base away lies a much larger clone, so this may be a sequencing read error. This chain uses TRBV7-3 with TRBJ2-4; 9 nucleotides align to TRBD2. Judging by the DNA end, TRBJ2-7 fits better; the J call may be wrong. Germline V lookup: CDR1 SGHTA, CDR2 FQGTGA. CDR3 length: 16 residues. This CDR3 reads CASSSYSGGLSCEQYF. CDR3 in DNA: TGTGCCAGCAGCTCATATAGCGGGGGCCTTTCCTGCGAGCAGTACTTC.

This clonotype was seen a handful of times. This chain connects TRBV7-8 to TRBJ2-1, with TRBD1 identical over 10 bases. Germline trimming cut 0 bases from V and 7 bases from J; bases unmatched to any gene: 6. Germline V gives CDR1 SGHVS, CDR2 FQNEAQ. This CDR3 is 16 amino acids long. CDR3 region: CASSLAWDRGWNEQFF. The CDR3 DNA follows: TGTGCCAGCAGCTTAGCTTGGGACAGGGGTTGGAATGAGCAGTTCTTC.

For the CDR3, the DNA is TGTGCCACCAGCCCCAGTTCAGGGTTCGGGGCCAACGTCCTGACTTTC. It yields the protein CATSPSSGFGANVLTF. J is TRBJ2-6 and V is TRBV15; D is possibly TRBD1 (5 bases). Trimming stripped 5 bases from V and 4 bases from J, with 15 bases between. Germline lookup yields CDR1 LNHNV and CDR2 YYDKDF (reference sequence). CDR3 length equals 16 residues.

On this clonotype itself: Germline is not matched at one junction end, which may reflect a read error. The rearrangement links TRBV4-3 to TRBJ2-7; tentative D call: TRBD2 (5 bases). The CDR3 covers 16 residues. From germline, CDR1 is LGHNA and CDR2 YSLEER. The CDR3 protein is CASSQDFSRGSGEQYF. The CDR3 nucleotides read TGCGCCAGTAGCCAAGATTTTTCTAGAGGCAGCGGCGAGCAGTACTTC.

J is TRBJ2-3 and V is TRBV19, with TRBD2 identical over 7 bases. V gave up 7 bases and J gave up 2 bases; unmatched junction bases: 6. Germline V gene data show CDR1 as LNHDA and CDR2 as SQIVND (reference sequence). The CDR3 has 14 residues. The CDR3 bases are TGTGCCAGTAAGGCGCGGGGGTCCACAGATACGCAGTATTTT. It translates to CASKARGSTDTQYF.

This clonotype is a singleton in its sample. CDR3: CATSEVDEADYTF. The CDR3 coding sequence is TGTGCCACCAGTGAAGTGGACGAGGCAGACTACACCTTC. The J gene is TRBJ1-2, the V gene TRBV24-1; unclear D gene. This CDR3 contains 13 residues. V was cut by 4 bases and J by 10 bases, with 15 bases left in between. Germline CDR1 is KGHDR and CDR2 is SFDVKD.

This clonotype was recorded a few times. V is TRBV9 and J is TRBJ2-7, with a weak D call TRBD2 (6 bases). CDR3 length: 15 residues. From germline, CDR1 is SGDLS and CDR2 YYNGEE. Between the trimmed V and J ends, which lost 4 bases and 1 base, there was a span of 15 bases. The CDR3: CASSSPGLGSYEQYF. For the CDR3, the DNA is TGTGCCAGCAGCTCCCCGGGACTGGGGTCCTACGAGCAGTACTTC.

This clonotype was detected a few times. V is TRBV7-2 and J is TRBJ2-1; D may be TRBD1 (5 bases). V was pared by 5 bases and J by 5 bases, with 16 bases between. CDR3 length: 15 residues. Looked up from germline, CDR1 is SGHTA and CDR2 is FQGNSA. The CDR3 coding sequence is TGTGCCAGCAGCCTTCCCTTCCAGGGAAACAATGAGCAGTTCTTC. This translates into CASSLPFQGNNEQFF.